This T cell receptor beta chain was captured in a study of molecular identifiers for immune sequencing clone quantification. General observations from the study: Clones exceeding 20 RNA copies carried over 97% of effector molecules but under 1% of naive-cell molecules.

Bulk TCR libraries used previously described methods and listed TCR primers. TCRdb itself ran the PCR reads through MiXCR, one entry per CDR3 protein. The sample has over 300,000 distinct CDR3 sequences, about 22% seen once. The sorting of naive CD8 T cells used the CD8+CD4-CCR7+CD45RA+ phenotype. Worth noting for this clonotype: What it recognizes is unknown.

The germline V gene has CDR1 SGHRS and CDR2 YFSETQ. The ends were cut back, 1 base at V and 3 bases at J, with 5 bases in the middle. This CDR3 comprises 12 residues. The TCR comes from a human donor in good health. Some libraries in this study had Jurkat cell RNA spiked in. The rearrangement uses TRBV5-1 and TRBJ2-7, with D unclear. Sequenced material: naive CD8+ T cells from blood, with Jurkat cell RNA spiked in. Subset in this sample: FACS-sorted CD8+CD4-CCR7+CD45RA+ naive T cells. The CDR3 protein is CASSLCGYEQYF. The CDR3 DNA reads as TGCGCCAGCAGCTTGTGTGGCTACGAGCAGTACTTC.